These T cell receptor beta chains were read from a single sample in a study of cytomegalovirus exposure and HLA in healthy donors. Produced via immunoSEQ multiplex PCR; TCRdb's table is partial and in-frame only. This table has roughly 90,000 clones, less than 80% appearing once. Input material: PBMCs. All receptors come from a man younger than 45 in good health and CMV-seropositive. CDR3s include the opening cysteine and the closing phenylalanine or tryptophan. D genes are given only for firm matches. A row's size may be missing; if present it is once, few, many or a size class.

>12|NA|TRBJ2-7|NA|TRBV5-1
TGCGCCAGCAGCCCCCATGGGGGGGAGCAGTACTTC
CASSPHGGEQYF
>12|few|TRBJ2-7|NA|TRBV2
TGTGCCAGCAGGGGGGCGGCGTACGAGCAGTACTTC
CASRGAAYEQYF
>15|NA|TRBJ2-7|NA|TRBV6-1
TGTGCCAGCACCCCGGCGGGTTTCCCCTCCTACGAGCAGTACTTC
CASTPAGFPSYEQYF
>15|NA|TRBJ1-2|NA|TRBV5-4
TGTGCCAGCAGCCGGGATGGGGCGGGGAGAGGTGGCTACCCCTTC
CASSRDGAGRGGYPF
>13|NA|TRBJ1-1|NA|TRBV11-2
TGTGCCAGCAGCTTAGAACAGAACACTGAAGCTTTCTTT
CASSLEQNTEAFF
>15|NA|TRBJ2-7|TRBD2|TRBV28
TGTGCCAGCAACTCCGTGACTAGCGGGAGGGCCGAGCAGTACTTC
CASNSVTSGRAEQYF
>15|NA|TRBJ2-5|TRBD2|TRBV5-1
TGCGCCAGCAGCGACGGGACTAGCGGAAAAGAGACCCAGTACTTC
CASSDGTSGKETQYF
>13|NA|TRBJ2-2|NA|TRBV6-1
TGTGCCAGCAGTGAAGTCGGGTCCGGGGAGCTGTTTTTT
CASSEVGSGELFF
>14|NA|TRBJ2-7|TRBD1|TRBV5-4
TGTGCCAGCAGCCCGGACAGGGATGGGTACGAGCAGTACTTC
CASSPDRDGYEQYF
>13|NA|TRBJ2-5|NA|TRBV27
TGTGCCAGCAGTTTATTGCCAGGGCCGACCCAGTACTTC
CASSLLPGPTQYF
>14|few|TRBJ1-5|NA|TRBV27
TGTGCCAGCAGTGGGGCTAATAGCAATCAGCCCCAGCATTTT
CASSGANSNQPQHF
>16|NA|TRBJ2-2|NA|TRBV5-6
TGTGCCAGCAGCTTGGACGACAGCGCCGGCACCGGGGAGCTGTTTTTT
CASSLDDSAGTGELFF
>21|few|TRBJ2-3|TRBD2|TRBV28
TGTGCCAGCAGTGGGGCGTGGGGTTCGACTAGCGGGAGGGGGTTCACAGATACGCAGTATTTT
CASSGAWGSTSGRGFTDTQYF
>15|NA|TRBJ2-7|TRBD2|TRBV19
TGTGCCAGTAGTATAGGGGCTAGCGGCTCCTACGAGCAGTACTTC
CASSIGASGSYEQYF
>13|NA|TRBJ1-1|NA|TRBV27
TGTGCCAGCAGTTGGGCCGACAACACTGAAGCTTTCTTT
CASSWADNTEAFF
>15|NA|TRBJ1-1|NA|TRBV28
TGTGCCAGCAGTTTATTGACAGGAAAGGGCACTGAAGCTTTCTTT
CASSLLTGKGTEAFF
>17|NA|TRBJ1-2|NA|TRBV5-4
TGTGCCACCCTCGAGGGTAAAAGGCGGGTAATTAACTATGGCTACACCTTC
CATLEGKRRVINYGYTF
>16|NA|TRBJ1-2|NA|TRBV5-6
TGTGCCAGCAGCCCTCCGGACAGCCGTAGGGTTTATGGCTACACCTTC
CASSPPDSRRVYGYTF
>16|NA|TRBJ1-1|NA|TRBV6-6
TGTGCCTGCCTGACGGGGGGCAGTAACATGAACACTGAAGCTTTCTTT
CACLTGGSNMNTEAFF
>13|NA|TRBJ1-1|NA|TRBV6-1
TGTGCCAGCAGTGGCGGGACTCGGACTGAAGCTTTCTTT
CASSGGTRTEAFF
>16|few|TRBJ1-2|NA|TRBV4-3
TGCGCCAGCAGCCAAGGTGAGGCCCTGTCTTTGGCTGGCTACACCTTC
CASSQGEALSLAGYTF
>14|NA|TRBJ1-1|TRBD1|TRBV25-1
TGTGCCAGCAGTGTCGACAGGGGAGGCACTGAAGCTTTCTTT
CASSVDRGGTEAFF
>13|NA|TRBJ2-1|NA|TRBV30
TGTGCCCACGGTGAGCTAGATCTCAATGAGCAGTTCTTC
CAHGELDLNEQFF
>14|NA|TRBJ1-1|NA|TRBV28
TGTGCCAGCAGTTTTCACAGGGTGAACACTGAAGCTTTCTTT
CASSFHRVNTEAFF